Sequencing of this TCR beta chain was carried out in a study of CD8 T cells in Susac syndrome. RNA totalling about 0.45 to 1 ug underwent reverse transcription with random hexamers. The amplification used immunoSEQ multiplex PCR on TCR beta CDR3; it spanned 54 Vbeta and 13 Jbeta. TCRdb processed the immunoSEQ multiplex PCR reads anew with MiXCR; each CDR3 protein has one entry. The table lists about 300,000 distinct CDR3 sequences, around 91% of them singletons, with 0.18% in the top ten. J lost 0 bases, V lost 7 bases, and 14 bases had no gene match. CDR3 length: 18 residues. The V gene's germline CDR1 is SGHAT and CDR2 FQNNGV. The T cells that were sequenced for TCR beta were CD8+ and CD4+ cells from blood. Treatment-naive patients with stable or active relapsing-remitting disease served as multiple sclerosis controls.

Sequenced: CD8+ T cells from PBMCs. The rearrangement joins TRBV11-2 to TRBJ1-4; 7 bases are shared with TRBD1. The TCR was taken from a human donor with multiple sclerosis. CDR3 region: CASTTPRGQFSTNEKLFF. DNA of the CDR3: TGTGCCAGCACAACACCCCGGGGACAGTTTTCAACTAATGAAAAACTGTTTTTT.